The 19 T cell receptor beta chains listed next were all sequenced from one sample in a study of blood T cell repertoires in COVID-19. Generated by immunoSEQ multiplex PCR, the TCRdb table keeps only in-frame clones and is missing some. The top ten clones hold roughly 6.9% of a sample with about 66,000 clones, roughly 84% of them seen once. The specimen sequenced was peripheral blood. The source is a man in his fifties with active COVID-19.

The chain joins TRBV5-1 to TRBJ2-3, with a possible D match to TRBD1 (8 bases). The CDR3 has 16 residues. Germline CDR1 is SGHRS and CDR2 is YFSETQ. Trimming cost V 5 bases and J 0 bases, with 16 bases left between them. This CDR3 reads CASRRTGGASTDTQYF. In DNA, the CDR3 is TGCGCCAGCAGACGAACAGGGGGGGCTAGCACAGATACGCAGTATTTT.

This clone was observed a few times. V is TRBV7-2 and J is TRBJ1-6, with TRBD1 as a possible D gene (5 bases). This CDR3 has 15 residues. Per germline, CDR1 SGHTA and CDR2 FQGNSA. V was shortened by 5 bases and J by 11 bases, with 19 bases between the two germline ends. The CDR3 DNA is TGTGCCAGCAGCCATCGAGGGGCGGGGGGTACACCCCTCCACTTT. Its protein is CASSHRGAGGTPLHF.

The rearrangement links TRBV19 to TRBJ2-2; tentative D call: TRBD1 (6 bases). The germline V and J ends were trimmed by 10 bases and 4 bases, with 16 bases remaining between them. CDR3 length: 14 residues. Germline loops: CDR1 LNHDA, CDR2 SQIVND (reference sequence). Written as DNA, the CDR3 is TGTGCCACTTCACAGGGCTCGGGCACCGGGGAGCTGTTTTTT. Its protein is CATSQGSGTGELFF. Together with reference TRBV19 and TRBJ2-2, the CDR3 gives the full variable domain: DGGITQSPKYLFRKEGQNVTLSCEQNLNHDAMYWYRQDPGQGLRLIYYSQIVNDFQKGDIAEGYSVSREKKESFPLTVTSAQKNPTAFYLCATSQGSGTGELFFGEGSRLTVL.

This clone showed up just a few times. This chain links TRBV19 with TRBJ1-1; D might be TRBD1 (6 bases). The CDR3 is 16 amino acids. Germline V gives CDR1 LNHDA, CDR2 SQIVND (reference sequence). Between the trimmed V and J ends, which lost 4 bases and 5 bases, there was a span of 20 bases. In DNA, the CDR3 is TGTGCCAGTAGTAAACCAAACTGGGATAGGGGGACTGAAGCTTTCTTT. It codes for CASSKPNWDRGTEAFF.

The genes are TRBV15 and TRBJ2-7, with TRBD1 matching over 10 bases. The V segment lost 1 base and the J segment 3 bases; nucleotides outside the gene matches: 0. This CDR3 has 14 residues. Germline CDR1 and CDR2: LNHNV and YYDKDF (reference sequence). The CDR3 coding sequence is TGTGCCACCAGCAGAGGGGACAGGGGCTACGAGCAGTACTTC. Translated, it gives CATSRGDRGYEQYF.

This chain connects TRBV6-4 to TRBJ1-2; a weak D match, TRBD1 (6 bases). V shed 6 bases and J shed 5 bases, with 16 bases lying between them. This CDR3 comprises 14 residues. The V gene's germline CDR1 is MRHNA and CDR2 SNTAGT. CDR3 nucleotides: TGTGCCAGCAGCCCGGTGTGGGGGCAATATGGCTACACCTTC. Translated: CASSPVWGQYGYTF.

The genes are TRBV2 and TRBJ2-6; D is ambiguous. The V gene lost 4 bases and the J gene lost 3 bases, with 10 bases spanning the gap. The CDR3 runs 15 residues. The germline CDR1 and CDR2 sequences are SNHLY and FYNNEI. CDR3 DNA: TGTGCCAGCAGTGGCAACAGCCTTGGGGCCAACGTCCTGACTTTC. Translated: CASSGNSLGANVLTF.

DNA of the CDR3: TGTGCCATCAGTGAAGGAGGAGGTCCAGAGACCCAGTACTTC. This codes for CAISEGGGPETQYF. The J gene is TRBJ2-5, the V gene TRBV10-3, with D perhaps TRBD2 (5 bases). From germline, CDR1 is ENHRY and CDR2 SYGVKD. Trimming left V 3 bases short and J 4 bases short, with 12 bases between. This CDR3 has 14 residues.

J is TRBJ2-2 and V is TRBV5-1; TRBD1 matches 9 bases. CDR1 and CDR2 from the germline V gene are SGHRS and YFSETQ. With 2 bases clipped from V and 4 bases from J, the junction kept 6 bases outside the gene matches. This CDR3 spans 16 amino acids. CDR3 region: CASSFRDRVLTGELFF. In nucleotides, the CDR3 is TGCGCCAGCAGCTTCCGGGACAGGGTCCTCACCGGGGAGCTGTTTTTT.

As DNA, the CDR3 is TGTGCTAGTGGTCGCAGGGGCGCGAACACCGGGGAGCTGTTTTTT. This sequence encodes CASGRRGANTGELFF. This rearrangement joins TRBV12-5 to TRBJ2-2, with a possible D match to TRBD1 (6 bases). Germline CDR1 and CDR2: LGHNT and FRNRAP. The CDR3 runs 15 residues. The germline V and J ends were trimmed by 5 bases and 0 bases, with 10 bases remaining between them.

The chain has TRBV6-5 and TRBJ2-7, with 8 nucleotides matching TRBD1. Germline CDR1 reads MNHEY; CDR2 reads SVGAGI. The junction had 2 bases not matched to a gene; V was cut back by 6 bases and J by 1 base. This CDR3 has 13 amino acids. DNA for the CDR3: TGTGCCAGCAGCGGGACAGGTTCCTACGAGCAGTACGTC. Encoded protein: CASSGTGSYEQYV.

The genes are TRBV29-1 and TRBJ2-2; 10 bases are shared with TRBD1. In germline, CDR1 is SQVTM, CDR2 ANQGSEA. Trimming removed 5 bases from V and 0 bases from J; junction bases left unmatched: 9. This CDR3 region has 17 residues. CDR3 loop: CSVSFDRGPSNTGELFF. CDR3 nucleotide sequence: TGCAGCGTTTCGTTCGACAGGGGGCCCTCGAACACCGGGGAGCTGTTTTTT.

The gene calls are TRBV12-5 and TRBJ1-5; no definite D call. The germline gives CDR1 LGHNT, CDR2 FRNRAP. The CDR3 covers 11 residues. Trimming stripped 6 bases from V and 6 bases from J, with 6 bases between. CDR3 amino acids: CASGFGQPQHF. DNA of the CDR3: TGTGCTAGTGGATTCGGTCAGCCCCAGCATTTT.

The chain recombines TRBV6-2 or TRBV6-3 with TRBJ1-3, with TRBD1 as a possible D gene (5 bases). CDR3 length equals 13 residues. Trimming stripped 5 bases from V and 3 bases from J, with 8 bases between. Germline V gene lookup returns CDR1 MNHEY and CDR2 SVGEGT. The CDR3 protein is CASSRTNGNTIYF. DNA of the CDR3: TGTGCCAGCAGTCGGACAAATGGAAACACCATATATTTT.

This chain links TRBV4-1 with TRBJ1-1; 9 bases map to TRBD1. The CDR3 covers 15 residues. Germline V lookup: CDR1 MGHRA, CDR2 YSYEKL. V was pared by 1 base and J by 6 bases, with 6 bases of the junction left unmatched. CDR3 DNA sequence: TGCGCCAGCAGCCAAGGGGTTTGGACAGGGGCTGAAGCTTTCTTT. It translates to CASSQGVWTGAEAFF.

The DNA for the CDR3 is TGTGCCAGCAGCCCAACAGGGAGACCTGAAGCTTTCTTT. This translates into CASSPTGRPEAFF. The V call is TRBV6-5, the J call TRBJ1-1, with D perhaps matching TRBD1 (6 bases). V lost 6 bases, J lost 6 bases, and 14 bases lay in between. This CDR3 contains 13 residues. Per the germline V gene, CDR1 is MNHEY and CDR2 is SVGAGI.

The CDR3 loop is CASSVSALTDTQYF. In DNA, the CDR3 is TGTGCCAGCAGTGTGAGCGCGCTCACAGATACGCAGTATTTT. The V call is TRBV2, the J call TRBJ2-3; D remains ambiguous. Germline CDR1 is SNHLY and CDR2 is FYNNEI. V dropped 4 bases and J dropped 2 bases, with 10 bases sitting between them. The CDR3 loop spans 14 amino acids.

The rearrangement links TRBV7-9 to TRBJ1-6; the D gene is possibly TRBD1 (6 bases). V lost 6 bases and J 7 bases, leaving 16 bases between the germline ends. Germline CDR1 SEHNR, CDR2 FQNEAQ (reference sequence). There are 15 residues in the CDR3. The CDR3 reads CASSLMGDINSPLHF. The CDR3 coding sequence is TGTGCCAGCAGTTTGATGGGGGACATCAATTCACCCCTCCACTTT. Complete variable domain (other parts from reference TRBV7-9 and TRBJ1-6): DTGVSQNPRHKITKRGQNVTFRCDPISEHNRLYWYRQTLGQGPEFLTYFQNEAQLEKSRLLSDRFSAERPKGSFSTLEIQRTEQGDSAMYLCASSLMGDINSPLHFGNGTRLTVT.

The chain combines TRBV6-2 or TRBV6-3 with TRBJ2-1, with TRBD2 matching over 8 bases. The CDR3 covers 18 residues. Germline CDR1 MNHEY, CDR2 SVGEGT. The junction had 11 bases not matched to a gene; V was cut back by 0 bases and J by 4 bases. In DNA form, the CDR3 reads TGTGCCAGCAGTTACTCGTTTACTGGCGGGGGGCCTTACAATGAGCAGTTCTTC. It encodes CASSYSFTGGGPYNEQFF.